This TCR beta chain was sequenced during a study of OX40 agonist ivuxolimab in advanced cancers. Some clones are missing from TCRdb's copy, which holds only in-frame ones; the method was immunoSEQ multiplex PCR. This sample has more than 45,000 clones, with under 90% found just once. Exclusion applied to patients with autoimmune disease history or systemic immunosuppression. The junction had 5 bases not matched to a gene; V was cut back by 5 bases and J by 8 bases. The CDR3 is 13 amino acids. CDR1 is SGHVS, CDR2 FQNEAQ, per germline. The sequence was collected from an adult with an advanced solid tumor such as melanoma, head and neck, liver or kidney cancer. This material consisted of CD4+ or CD8+ T cells sorted from blood, taken in a trial of the OX40 agonist ivuxolimab. This chain uses TRBV7-8 with TRBJ1-2, with 10 bases aligning to TRBD1. Written as DNA, the CDR3 is TGTGCCAGCAGCCCGAGGACAGGGGGGGGCTACACCTTC. It translates to CASSPRTGGGYTF.